The clone carrying this T cell receptor (beta chain) was seen at least ten times. Its antigen is not known. The entry originates in a study of Graves' ophthalmopathy and Graves' hyperthyroidism. Study background: Peripheral blood collection took place at initial diagnosis, before any treatment. General observations from the study: Using 13 signatures, a model distinguished ophthalmopathy from stable hyperthyroidism, reaching around 90% sensitivity and approximately 80% specificity.

The J segment lost 4 bases and the V segment lost 6 bases, leaving 6 bases of the junction unmatched. This CDR3 is 14 amino acids long. From RNA, the CDR3 regions of TCR beta chains were amplified and sequenced. Second-round multiplex PCR followed a first-round RT-PCR using HTBI primers. Using its own MiXCR run on the multiplex PCR reads, TCRdb lists one record per CDR3 protein. The table lists roughly 400,000 distinct CDR3 sequences, about 16% of them singletons, with approximately 7% in the top ten. The chain links TRBV12-3 or TRBV12-4 to TRBJ2-1; 7 nucleotides align to TRBD1. The specimen sequenced was peripheral blood. This TCR derives from a woman aged 18-29 years with stable Graves' hyperthyroidism. The CDR3 here is CASRDRDSYNEQFF. CDR3 DNA sequence: TGTGCCAGCAGGGACCGGGACAGTTACAATGAGCAGTTCTTC.